The next 20 T cell receptor beta chains were all read from a single sample in a study of OX40 agonist ivuxolimab in advanced cancers. The method was immunoSEQ multiplex PCR; TCRdb's version includes in-frame clones alone and lacks a portion of them. The table records approximately 12,000 clones, approximately 83% of them present only once. The sample in question was CD4+ or CD8+ T cells sorted from blood, obtained in a trial of the OX40 agonist ivuxolimab. The receptors derive from an adult with an advanced solid tumor such as melanoma, head and neck, liver or kidney cancer.

The gene calls are TRBV7-9 and TRBJ2-7; D ambiguous. The CDR3 totals 12 residues. Trimming took 5 bases from V and 4 from J, leaving 9 bases between them. Germline-derived CDR1 and CDR2 are SEHNR and FQNEAQ (reference sequence). CDR3 amino acids: CASSPNSYEQYF. The CDR3 DNA is TGTGCCAGCAGCCCAAACAGTTACGAGCAGTACTTC.

The rearrangement joins TRBV6-5 to TRBJ1-2, with a possible D match to TRBD1 (6 bases). The CDR3 length is 16 residues. The germline gives CDR1 MNHEY, CDR2 SVGAGI. V was pared by 4 bases and J by 3 bases, with 18 bases between. CDR3 in amino acids: CASSSRLGTPDYGYTF. Here the CDR3 DNA reads TGTGCCAGCAGTTCGCGACTCGGGACACCTGACTATGGCTACACCTTC.

The chain joins TRBV4-1 to TRBJ1-4; 9 nucleotides agree with TRBD1. The length of the CDR3 is 17 residues. The germline CDR1 and CDR2 sequences are MGHRA and YSYEKL. V gave up 0 bases and J gave up 8 bases; unmatched junction bases: 10. This CDR3 is CASSQDGPGQGKEKLFF. In nucleotides, the CDR3 is TGCGCCAGCAGCCAAGATGGGCCGGGACAGGGAAAAGAAAAACTGTTTTTT.

The rearrangement links TRBV19 to TRBJ2-5; perhaps TRBD1 as D (5 bases). This CDR3 contains 16 residues. V lost 3 bases to trimming and J lost 4 bases, with 18 bases between them. Germline CDR1 reads LNHDA; CDR2 reads SQIVND (reference sequence). CDR3 coding DNA: TGTGCCAGTAGTATGTGGAATGACAGAAGAAGAGAGACCCAGTACTTC. It yields the protein CASSMWNDRRRETQYF.

The CDR3 reads CASSFSLGTKNIQYF. In DNA, the CDR3 is TGTGCCAGCAGTTTCTCACTCGGAACCAAAAACATTCAGTACTTC. V gene TRBV6-9 combines with J gene TRBJ2-4; D is ambiguous. The CDR3 spans 15 residues. Deletions cut 4 bases from V and 2 bases from J, with 12 bases between. Germline lookup yields CDR1 MNHGY and CDR2 SVAAGI.

This chain joins TRBV11-2 and TRBJ2-3; 13 bases map to TRBD2. Germline CDR1 reads SGHAT; CDR2 reads FQNNGV. V dropped 1 base and J dropped 5; count of bases not matched to a gene: 9. This CDR3 is built from 18 residues. The CDR3 DNA follows: TGTGCCAGCAGCTTAGTCACGGGACTAGCGGGGAGGGGAGATACGCAGTATTTT. Translating gives CASSLVTGLAGRGDTQYF. Drawing the rest from reference TRBV11-2 and TRBJ2-3, the complete variable domain is EAGVAQSPRYKIIEKRQSVAFWCNPISGHATLYWYQQILGQGPKLLIQFQNNGVVDDSQLPKDRFSAERLKGVDSTLKIQPAKLEDSAVYLCASSLVTGLAGRGDTQYFGPGTRLTVL.

This chain's CDR3 is CSVGTGEQYF. CDR3 nucleotide sequence: TGCAGCGTTGGGACAGGGGAGCAGTACTTC. This chain uses TRBV29-1 with TRBJ2-7; 8 bases align to TRBD1. Germline CDR1 is SQVTM and CDR2 is ANQGSEA. The V and J ends lost 4 bases and 7 bases, in that order; junction bases with no gene match: 0. This CDR3 comprises 10 residues.

Notes on this clone: The junction shows a germline mismatch at one end, possibly a read error. This chain uses TRBV7-8 with TRBJ2-1, with D possibly called TRBD1 or TRBD2 (6 bases each). This CDR3 has 15 residues. Germline assignment: CDR1 SGHVS and CDR2 FQNEAQ. In nucleotides, the CDR3 is TGTGCCAGCAGCTTCGGGGGCGGCTCCTACAATGGGCAGTTCTTC. It is translated as CASSFGGGSYNGQFF.

The chain couples TRBV25-1 to TRBJ1-2; TRBD1 aligns across 7 bases. The germline CDR1 and CDR2 sequences are MGHDK and SYGVNS. Germline trimming cut 10 bases from V and 3 bases from J; bases unmatched to any gene: 14. The CDR3 sequence is 15 residues long. The CDR3 here is CATQGTARSDYGYTF. CDR3 DNA: TGTGCCACACAGGGGACGGCTCGGAGTGACTATGGCTACACCTTC.

The chain has TRBV7-2 and TRBJ2-3; tentative D call: TRBD2 (6 bases). Trimming cost V 6 bases and J 4 bases, with 17 bases left between them. The V gene's germline CDR1 is SGHTA and CDR2 FQGNSA. There are 15 residues in the CDR3. Here the CDR3 reads CASSEALRRADTQYF. CDR3 DNA: TGTGCCAGCAGTGAAGCTTTAAGGAGGGCAGATACGCAGTATTTT. Full variable domain (outside the CDR3, taken from reference TRBV7-2 and TRBJ2-3): GAGVSQSPSNKVTEKGKDVELRCDPISGHTALYWYRQSLGQGLEFLIYFQGNSAPDKSGLPSDRFSAERTGGSVSTLTIQRTQQEDSAVYLCASSEALRRADTQYFGPGTRLTVL.

The gene calls are TRBV7-9 and TRBJ1-1; weak D call: TRBD1 (6 bases). CDR1 and CDR2 (germline): SEHNR, FQNEAQ (reference sequence). The CDR3 totals 14 residues. V lost 0 bases to trimming and J lost 4 bases, with 9 bases between them. The CDR3 spells CASSLAGGPTEAFF. In DNA form, the CDR3 reads TGTGCCAGCAGCTTAGCGGGGGGGCCCACTGAAGCTTTCTTT.

The chain carries TRBV6-5 and TRBJ1-2, with TRBD1 as a possible D gene (6 bases). Germline assignment: CDR1 MNHEY and CDR2 SVGAGI. V was trimmed by 6 bases and J by 4 bases, leaving 15 bases between them. The CDR3 totals 14 residues. The CDR3 reads CASSPGQISYGYTF. DNA of the CDR3: TGTGCCAGCAGCCCTGGACAGATATCCTATGGCTACACCTTC.

This clone has just a few counts. The genes are TRBV11-2 and TRBJ2-3; possible D gene TRBD2, 6 bases. This CDR3 comprises 16 residues. Germline V gene sequence: CDR1 SGHAT, CDR2 FQNNGV. Trimming removed 4 bases from V and 1 base from J, with 15 bases in between. The CDR3, as DNA: TGTGCCAGCAGCTCCTTGGGGGTAGCGGGCACAGATACGCAGTATTTT. Its translation: CASSSLGVAGTDTQYF.

This chain connects TRBV6-5 to TRBJ1-1, with TRBD1 identical over 9 bases. CDR3 length: 14 amino acids. The V and J ends lost 7 bases and 3 bases, in that order; junction bases with no gene match: 6. In germline, CDR1 is MNHEY, CDR2 SVGAGI. As DNA, the CDR3 is TGTGCCAGCACACAGGGGGCTCCTTACACTGAAGCTTTCTTT. Its protein product is CASTQGAPYTEAFF.

This chain joins TRBV7-9 and TRBJ2-7, with D tentatively TRBD1 (6 bases). Trimming cost V 6 bases and J 2 bases, with 14 bases left between them. The CDR3 is 14 residues long. CDR1 is SEHNR and CDR2 is FQNEAQ in the germline V gene (reference sequence). The CDR3 reads CASSIQGKTYEQYF. The CDR3 DNA follows: TGTGCCAGCAGTATTCAGGGGAAGACCTACGAGCAGTACTTC.

The rearrangement links TRBV14 to TRBJ2-5; D is unresolved. CDR3 length: 11 residues. CDR1 is SGHDN and CDR2 is FVKESK in the germline V gene. V was trimmed by 0 bases and J by 7 bases, leaving 3 bases between them. The CDR3 here is CASSQEGTQYF. The CDR3 nucleotides read TGTGCCAGCAGCCAAGAAGGGACCCAGTACTTC.

The gene calls are TRBV4-1 and TRBJ1-3, with 10 bases identical to TRBD1. CDR3 length: 19 residues. Trimming removed 1 base from V and 0 bases from J; junction bases left unmatched: 9. CDR1 and CDR2 (germline): MGHRA, YSYEKL. In DNA, the CDR3 is TGCGCCAGCAGCCAAGTGGGGACAGGGGTCGTTCGCTCTGGAAACACCATATATTTT. It yields the protein CASSQVGTGVVRSGNTIYF.

The V call is TRBV18, the J call TRBJ2-7, with a weak D call TRBD1 (5 bases). V was pared by 0 bases and J by 0 bases, with 9 bases between. Germline V gene sequence: CDR1 KGHSH, CDR2 LQKENI. The CDR3 sequence is 15 residues long. The CDR3 bases are TGTGCCAGCTCACCACCCGACAGTGACTCCTACGAGCAGTACTTC. It encodes CASSPPDSDSYEQYF.

This chain uses TRBV25-1 with TRBJ2-7; 9 bases agree with TRBD1. Germline values: CDR1 MGHDK, CDR2 SYGVNS. The CDR3 loop spans 13 amino acids. The J segment lost 6 bases and the V segment lost 7 bases, leaving 7 bases of the junction unmatched. CDR3 sequence (DNA): TGTGCCAGCACCCCACAGGGGGCGGGCGAGCAGTACTTC. Translated, it gives CASTPQGAGEQYF.

V gene TRBV28 combines with J gene TRBJ1-2; 8 bases are shared with TRBD1. Germline trimming cut 3 bases from V and 4 bases from J; bases unmatched to any gene: 19. The CDR3 totals 19 residues. From germline, CDR1 is MDHEN and CDR2 SYDVKM. The CDR3 DNA sequence: TGTGCCAGCAGTTTTCCCTATGGGCAGGGGGCTTCGGGTTCCTATGGCTACACCTTC. Its protein is CASSFPYGQGASGSYGYTF.